This TCR beta chain was sequenced during a study of blood T cell repertoires in COVID-19. Study summary: Italy, Spain and the United States were the sources of the convalescent and acute COVID-19 samples. Sources were T cells, B-cell-depleted T cells, or PBMCs; the material itself was cDNA or gDNA.

Authors' methods: Amplified reference gene primers provided the basis for estimating nucleated cell counts. Profiling relied on immunoSEQ multiplex PCR, and the TCRdb table lists in-frame clones only, not all of them. The V and J calls and the clone size are those of that table, but D and trimming were determined from the DNA. In the table there are 150,000 to 200,000 clones, around 85% of which are singletons. Source material: peripheral blood. This clonotype originated in a human donor with acute or convalescent COVID-19. The donor label of this sample is uncertain.

DNA of the CDR3: TGTGCCAGCAGCCAAAGACAGGGGAGGAACGAGCAGTACTTC. This translates into CASSQRQGRNEQYF. The V gene is TRBV3-1 (or the pseudogene TRBV3-2), the J gene TRBJ2-7, with TRBD1 identical over 8 bases. Germline V lookup: CDR1 LGHDT, CDR2 YNNKEL (reference sequence). V shed 2 bases, J shed 5 bases, and the junction held 5 bases outside the gene matches. The CDR3 loop spans 14 amino acids.